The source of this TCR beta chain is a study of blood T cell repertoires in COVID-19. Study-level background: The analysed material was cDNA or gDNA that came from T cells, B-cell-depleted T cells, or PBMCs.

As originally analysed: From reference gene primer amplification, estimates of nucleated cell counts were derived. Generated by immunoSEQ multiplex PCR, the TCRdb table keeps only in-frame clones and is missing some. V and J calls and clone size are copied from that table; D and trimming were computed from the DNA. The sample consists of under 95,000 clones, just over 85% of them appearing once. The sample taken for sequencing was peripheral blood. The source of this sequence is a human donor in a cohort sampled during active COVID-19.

The CDR3 DNA follows: TGTGCCAGCAGACCACTGGAGCGGGAGGGCCGGGTTGATGAGCAGTTCTTC. Translated: CASRPLEREGRVDEQFF. The rearrangement uses TRBV11-3 and TRBJ2-1; the match to TRBD2 covers 10 bases. Germline assignment: CDR1 SGHNT and CDR2 YENEEA. The CDR3 length is 17 residues. The trim removed 6 bases at V and 8 bases at J, leaving 16 bases unmatched.